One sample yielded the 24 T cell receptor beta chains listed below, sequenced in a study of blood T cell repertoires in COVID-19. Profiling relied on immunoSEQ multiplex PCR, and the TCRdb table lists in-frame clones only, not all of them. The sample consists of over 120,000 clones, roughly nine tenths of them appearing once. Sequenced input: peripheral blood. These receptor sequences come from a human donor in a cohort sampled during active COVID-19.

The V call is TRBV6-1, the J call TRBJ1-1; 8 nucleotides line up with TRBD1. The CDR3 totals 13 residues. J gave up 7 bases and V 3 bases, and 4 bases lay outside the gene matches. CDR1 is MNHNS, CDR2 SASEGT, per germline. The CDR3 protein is CASSERQGFEAFF. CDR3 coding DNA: TGTGCCAGCAGTGAGCGACAGGGGTTTGAAGCTTTCTTT.

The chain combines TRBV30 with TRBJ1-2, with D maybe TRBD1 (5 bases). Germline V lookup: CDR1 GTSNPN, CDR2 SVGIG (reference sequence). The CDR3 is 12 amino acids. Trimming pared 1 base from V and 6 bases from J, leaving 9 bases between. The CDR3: CAWSDRGDGYTF. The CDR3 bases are TGTGCCTGGAGTGATCGGGGGGATGGCTACACCTTC.

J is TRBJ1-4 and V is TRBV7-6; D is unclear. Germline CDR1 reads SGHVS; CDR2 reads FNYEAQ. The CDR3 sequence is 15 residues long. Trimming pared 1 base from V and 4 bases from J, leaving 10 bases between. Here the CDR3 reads CASSLGGGSNEKLFF. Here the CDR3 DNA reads TGTGCCAGCAGCTTAGGGGGAGGGAGTAATGAAAAACTGTTTTTT.

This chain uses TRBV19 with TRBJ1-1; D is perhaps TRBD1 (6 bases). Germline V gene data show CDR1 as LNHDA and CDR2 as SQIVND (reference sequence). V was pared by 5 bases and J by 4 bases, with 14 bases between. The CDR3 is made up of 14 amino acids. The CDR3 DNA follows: TGTGCCAGTAGTCCACAGGGATTTGGCACTGAAGCTTTCTTT. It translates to CASSPQGFGTEAFF.

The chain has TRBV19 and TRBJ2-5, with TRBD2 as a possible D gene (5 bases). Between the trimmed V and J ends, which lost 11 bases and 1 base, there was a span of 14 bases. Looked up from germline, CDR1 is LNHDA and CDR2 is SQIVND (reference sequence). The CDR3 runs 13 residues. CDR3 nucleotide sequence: TGTGCCTCCGGGCAACTAGGCCAAGAGACCCAGTACTTC. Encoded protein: CASGQLGQETQYF. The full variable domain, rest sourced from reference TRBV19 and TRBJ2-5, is DGGITQSPKYLFRKEGQNVTLSCEQNLNHDAMYWYRQDPGQGLRLIYYSQIVNDFQKGDIAEGYSVSREKKESFPLTVTSAQKNPTAFYLCASGQLGQETQYFGPGTRLLVL.

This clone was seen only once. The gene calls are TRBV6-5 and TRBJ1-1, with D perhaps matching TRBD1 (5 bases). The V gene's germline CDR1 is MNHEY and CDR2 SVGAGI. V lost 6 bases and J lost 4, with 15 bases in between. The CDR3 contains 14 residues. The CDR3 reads CASRIQDGGTEAFF. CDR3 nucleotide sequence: TGTGCCAGCAGGATACAGGACGGGGGCACTGAAGCTTTCTTT.

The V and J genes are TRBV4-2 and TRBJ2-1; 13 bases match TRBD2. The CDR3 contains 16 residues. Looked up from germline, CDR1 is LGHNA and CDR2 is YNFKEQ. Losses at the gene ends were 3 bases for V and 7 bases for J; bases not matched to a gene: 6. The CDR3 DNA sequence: TGTGCCAGCAGCCACGAGGGACTAGCGGGGAGGAATGAGCAGTTCTTC. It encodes CASSHEGLAGRNEQFF.

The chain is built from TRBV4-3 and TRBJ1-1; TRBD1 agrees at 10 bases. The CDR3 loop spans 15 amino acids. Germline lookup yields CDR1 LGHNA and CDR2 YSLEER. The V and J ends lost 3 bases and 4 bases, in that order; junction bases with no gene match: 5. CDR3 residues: CASSHRDRGVTEAFF. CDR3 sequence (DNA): TGCGCCAGCAGCCACAGGGACAGGGGAGTCACTGAAGCTTTCTTT.

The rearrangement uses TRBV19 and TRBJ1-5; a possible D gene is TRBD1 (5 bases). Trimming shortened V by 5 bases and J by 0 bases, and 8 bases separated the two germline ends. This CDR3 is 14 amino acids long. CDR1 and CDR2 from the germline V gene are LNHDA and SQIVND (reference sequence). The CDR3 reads CASSQGYSNQPQHF. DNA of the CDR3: TGTGCCAGTAGTCAGGGATATAGCAATCAGCCCCAGCATTTT.

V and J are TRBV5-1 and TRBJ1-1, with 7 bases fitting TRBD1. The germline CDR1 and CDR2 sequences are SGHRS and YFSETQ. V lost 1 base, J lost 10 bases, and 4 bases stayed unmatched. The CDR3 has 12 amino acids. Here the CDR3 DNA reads TGCGCCAGCAGCTTGTCTGCAGGGGGAGCTTTCTTT. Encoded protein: CASSLSAGGAFF.

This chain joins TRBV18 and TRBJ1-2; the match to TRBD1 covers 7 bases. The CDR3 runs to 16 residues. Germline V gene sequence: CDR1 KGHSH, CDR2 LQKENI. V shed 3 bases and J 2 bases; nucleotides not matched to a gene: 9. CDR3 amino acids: CASSPFRRGLNYGYTF. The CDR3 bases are TGTGCCAGCTCACCTTTTCGGAGGGGGCTAAACTATGGCTACACCTTC.

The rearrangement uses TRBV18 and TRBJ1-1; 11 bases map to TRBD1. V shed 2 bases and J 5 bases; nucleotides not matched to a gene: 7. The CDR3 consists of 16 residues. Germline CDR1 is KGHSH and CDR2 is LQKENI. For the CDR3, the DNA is TGTGCCAGCTCACCAGGGACAGGGGGGATAGGGACTGAAGCTTTCTTT. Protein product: CASSPGTGGIGTEAFF.

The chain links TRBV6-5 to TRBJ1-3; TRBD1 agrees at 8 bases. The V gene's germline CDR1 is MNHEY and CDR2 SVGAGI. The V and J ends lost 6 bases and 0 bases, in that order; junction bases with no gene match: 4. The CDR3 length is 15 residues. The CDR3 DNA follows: TGTGCCAGCAGGGGTGACAGGGGCTCTGGAAACACCATATATTTT. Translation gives CASRGDRGSGNTIYF.

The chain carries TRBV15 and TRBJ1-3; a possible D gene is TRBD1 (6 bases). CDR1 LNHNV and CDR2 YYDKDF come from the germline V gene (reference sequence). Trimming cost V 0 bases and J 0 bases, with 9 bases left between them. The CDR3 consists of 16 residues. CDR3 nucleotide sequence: TGTGCCACCAGCAGAGATTCGACAGGCTCTGGAAACACCATATATTTT. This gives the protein CATSRDSTGSGNTIYF.

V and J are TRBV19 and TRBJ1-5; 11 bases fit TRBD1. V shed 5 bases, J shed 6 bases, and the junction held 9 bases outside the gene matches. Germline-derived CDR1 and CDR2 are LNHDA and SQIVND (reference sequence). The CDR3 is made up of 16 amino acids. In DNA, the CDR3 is TGTGCCAGTAGTCCCCGGACAGGGGGCTTCGCTCAGCCCCAGCATTTT. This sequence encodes CASSPRTGGFAQPQHF.

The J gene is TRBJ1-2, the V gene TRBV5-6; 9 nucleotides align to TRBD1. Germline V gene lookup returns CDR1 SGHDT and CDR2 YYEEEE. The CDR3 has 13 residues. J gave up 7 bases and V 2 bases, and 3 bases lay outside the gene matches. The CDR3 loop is CASSFLDRGGYTF. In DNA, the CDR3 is TGTGCCAGCAGCTTTCTGGACAGGGGTGGCTACACCTTC.

The CDR3 protein is CATSHRDRENHGYTF. In DNA form, the CDR3 reads TGTGCCACCAGTCACCGGGACAGGGAAAACCATGGCTACACCTTC. The gene calls are TRBV15 and TRBJ1-2; 9 nucleotides agree with TRBD1. The CDR3 sequence is 15 residues long. With 6 bases clipped from V and 6 bases from J, the junction kept 11 bases outside the gene matches. Germline V CDR1 and CDR2: LNHNV, YYDKDF (reference sequence).

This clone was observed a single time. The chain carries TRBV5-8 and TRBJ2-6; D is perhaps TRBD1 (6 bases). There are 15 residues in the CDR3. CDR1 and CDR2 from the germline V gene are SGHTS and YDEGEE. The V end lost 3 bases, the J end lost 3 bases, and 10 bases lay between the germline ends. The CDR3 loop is CASSSTGSGANVLTF. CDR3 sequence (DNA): TGTGCCAGCAGCTCAACAGGGAGTGGGGCCAACGTCCTGACTTTC. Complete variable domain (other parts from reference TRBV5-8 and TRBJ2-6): EAGVTQSPTHLIKTRGQQATLRCSPISGHTSVYWYQQALGLGLQFLLWYDEGEERNRGNFPPRFSGRQFPNYSSELNVNALELEDSALYLCASSSTGSGANVLTFGAGSRLTVL.

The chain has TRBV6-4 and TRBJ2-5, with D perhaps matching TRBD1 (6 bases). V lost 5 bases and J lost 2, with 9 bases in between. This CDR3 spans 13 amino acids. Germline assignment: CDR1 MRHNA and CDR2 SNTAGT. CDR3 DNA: TGTGCCAGCAGTCCGGACAGTCAAGAGACCCAGTACTTC. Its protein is CASSPDSQETQYF.

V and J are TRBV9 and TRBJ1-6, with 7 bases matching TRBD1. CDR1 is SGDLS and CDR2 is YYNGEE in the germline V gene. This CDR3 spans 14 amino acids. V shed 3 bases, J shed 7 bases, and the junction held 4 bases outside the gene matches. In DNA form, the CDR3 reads TGTGCCAGCAGCGAAACAGGGGTAAATTCACCCCTCCACTTT. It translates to CASSETGVNSPLHF.

CDR3 nucleotides: TGTGCCAGCAGCGCAGGGGGGACAGGGGTAGAGACCCAGTACTTC. Protein product: CASSAGGTGVETQYF. The J gene is TRBJ2-5, the V gene TRBV9; 10 bases line up with TRBD1. Germline V gene lookup returns CDR1 SGDLS and CDR2 YYNGEE. Germline trimming cut 3 bases from V and 4 bases from J; bases unmatched to any gene: 6. The CDR3 runs 15 residues.

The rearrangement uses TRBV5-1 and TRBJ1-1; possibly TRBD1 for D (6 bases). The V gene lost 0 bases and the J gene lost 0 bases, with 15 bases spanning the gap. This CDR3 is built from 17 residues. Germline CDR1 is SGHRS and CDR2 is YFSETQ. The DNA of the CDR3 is TGCGCCAGCAGCTTGGCGCAGGGGCCGGCTCTGAACACTGAAGCTTTCTTT. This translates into CASSLAQGPALNTEAFF. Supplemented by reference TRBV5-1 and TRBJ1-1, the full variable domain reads KAGVTQTPRYLIKTRGQQVTLSCSPISGHRSVSWYQQTPGQGLQFLFEYFSETQRNKGNFPGRFSGRQFSNSRSEMNVSTLELGDSALYLCASSLAQGPALNTEAFFGQGTRLTVV.

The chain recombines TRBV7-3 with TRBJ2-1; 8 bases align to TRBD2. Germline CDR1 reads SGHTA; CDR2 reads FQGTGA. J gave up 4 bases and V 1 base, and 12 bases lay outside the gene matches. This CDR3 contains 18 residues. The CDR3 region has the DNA TGTGCCAGCAGCTTAAACCCCCCACTAGCGGTAAAATACAATGAGCAGTTCTTC. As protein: CASSLNPPLAVKYNEQFF. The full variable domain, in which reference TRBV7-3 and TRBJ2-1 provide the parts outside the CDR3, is GAGVSQTPSNKVTEKGKYVELRCDPISGHTALYWYRQSLGQGPEFLIYFQGTGAADDSGLPNDRFFAVRPEGSVSTLKIQRTERGDSAVYLCASSLNPPLAVKYNEQFFGPGTRLTVL.

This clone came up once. In DNA form, the CDR3 reads TGTGCCAGCAGCCGAGGACTAGCGGGGGACCAAGAGACCCAGTACTTC. Protein sequence: CASSRGLAGDQETQYF. V gene TRBV11-1 combines with J gene TRBJ2-5, with TRBD2 matching 13 bases. The length of the CDR3 is 16 residues. The J segment lost 0 bases and the V segment lost 5 bases, leaving 3 bases of the junction unmatched. Germline V lookup: CDR1 SGHAT, CDR2 FQDESV (reference sequence).